The present T cell receptor (beta chain) was sequenced within a study of cytomegalovirus exposure and HLA in healthy donors (dated by TCRdb to about 2017). For the wider study: An earlier analysis of 587 of the donors reported more than 250 Gb of sequence data and 117 million unique TCR beta sequences from about 179 million T cells. An early release that covered fewer than 800 HLA-typed donors contained about 300 gigabases of sequencing data and 70 million to 100 million unique TCR sequences. Of the approximately 400 genotyped donors, over 65% fell in the genetic ancestry cluster associated with self-reported Caucasian donors. The study was designed to test whether signatures of past pathogen exposure could be identified by cataloging public T cell receptors. Using immunosequencing, the study profiled T cell repertoires from approximately 700 subjects and related those repertoires to cytomegalovirus serostatus. In addition to the first cohort of 666 subjects, a separate validation cohort of 120 different subjects was used. To predict cytomegalovirus infection status, the study combined high-throughput TCR immunosequencing, statistical association of individual TCRs with disease status, and machine learning. To study patterns of TCR occurrence, a later analysis re-analyzed previously published TCR beta repertoires from 550 to 800 donors and added high-resolution HLA genotyping. Rather than using new phenotypic data, the later analysis identified candidate immune exposures from TCR beta sequences and from how often those sequences occurred across donors. To decide whether each TCR beta V gene segment behaved as functional or pseudogenic, an earlier analysis of several hundred of the donors relied on high-throughput TCR beta sequencing. Donor age, sex, ethnicity and CMV serostatus were compiled together with the repertoire data. In a later genetic analysis, genome-wide SNP genotypes for about 65% of the 666 donors were used, and that subset was treated as a discovery cohort. Every discovery cohort repertoire had been produced on one sequencing platform. Class I and class II HLA loci were covered by the typing at four-digit resolution. The number of donors typed differed by locus, with 629-630 for A, B, C, DRB1 and DQB1, more than 500 for DQA1, 600 to 610 for DPA1, and approximately 470 for DPB1. Because of strong linkage in the cohort, roughly five DR-DQ haplotypes were treated as single units for association and clustering. Across approximately 400 genotyped donors of the cohort, an average of about 240,000 unique TCR beta nucleotide sequences per donor were sequenced, and roughly 17% of those sequences were non-productive.

The cohort comprised around 700 healthy bone marrow donors. At the time of sampling, all cohort members were nominally healthy, though unrecorded immune exposures were likely present. The donor tested CMV seronegative, placing the donor among the 352 seronegative members of the cohort. A peripheral blood sample was provided by each donor, and peripheral blood mononuclear cells were used for TCR beta sequencing. Genomic DNA was extracted from the blood cell samples with the Qiagen DNeasy Blood Extraction Kit. Results and caveats for the whole study, not just this receptor: When HLA alleles, especially DR and DQ, strongly co-occurred, TCR associations were difficult to assign to individual alleles. In an earlier analysis of some 500 of the donors, most TCR beta V segments were observed in productive rearrangements about 90% or about 30% of the time, broadly matching IMGT annotations. A later analysis reported that several top co-occurrence clusters appeared linked to parvovirus B19, influenza, CMV and Epstein-Barr virus. Because the 87-base-pair reads could not distinguish some IMGT-functional V segments, including TRBV6-2 and TRBV6-3, those segments were excluded. The study listed 150 to 200 TCR beta chains as associated with cytomegalovirus. The classifier was reported to diagnose cytomegalovirus status with high specificity and sensitivity in both the original cohort and the validation cohort. The only immune exposure information available for the cohort was CMV serostatus. According to a later genetic analysis, donors in an Asian-associated ancestry cluster had fewer N-insertions in productive TCRs than the approximately 650-donor mean. According to the authors, the approach could potentially be generalized to other disease states and immunological phenotypes. A later analysis found that TCR association rates varied across HLA loci, with DRB1 alleles showing the most associated TCRs and HLA-C alleles the fewest. In a later analysis, some 17,000 TCR beta sequences were associated with specific HLA alleles at a false discovery rate of 0.05. A later analysis found that HLA-associated TCR beta chains were more clonally expanded and had lower generation probabilities than equally common non-associated chains. The cohort was sequenced for TCR beta chains only, and without alpha or paired-chain data the features that could be detected were limited. HLA typing was unavailable for some donors at each locus, so association tests used only the typed subset. Linkage disequilibrium might explain the correlated functional status among segregating V segments, but an unknown experimental factor could not be excluded. While some public TCRs were present in many individuals, most TCR sequences turned up only very rarely across donors. About 17 rarely observed V segments, including chromosome 9 orphons, were excluded from the earlier analysis of just under 600 of the donors because counts were too low. Roughly uniform sequencing depth across donors was assumed in presence/absence analyses, although this assumption may not hold. In a later genetic analysis, a missense DCLRE1C variant was associated with V-gene and J-gene trimming of TCR beta chains, and the association was replicated in an independent cohort. A cluster of highly shared sequence variants was judged likely to represent a technical artifact of the sequencing pipeline. A further reported finding was that TCR beta sequences accurately predicted the HLA-A and HLA-B alleles for most subjects in the first cohort. A few of the identified cytomegalovirus-associated TCR beta chains were confirmed in vitro to be specific for cytomegalovirus antigens. According to a later analysis, most CMV-associated TCR beta chains appeared to be HLA-restricted, and the HLA associations seemed to be driven largely by CMV exposure.

The library relied on the immunoSEQ multiplex PCR assay. The multiplex PCR relied on a mix of 60 forward primers for TCR Vbeta segments and 13 reverse primers for TCR Jbeta segments. Amplification of the CDR3 region of rearranged TCR beta genes was performed with a multiplex PCR assay on genomic DNA. On the Illumina HiSeq System, the amplified TCR beta libraries were sequenced as 87-base-pair reads. Turning to the authors' computational methods: A later analysis tallied roughly 76 million unique TCR beta chains across the 640 or so repertoires, and around 10 million of those chains were shared by two or more donors. Raw reads were error-corrected and collapsed into unique sequences by a nearest-neighbor algorithm in which closely related sequences were merged to remove PCR and sequencing errors. To assign V, D and J gene segments, CDR3 sequences were aligned to IMGT reference sequences. Each retained sequence needed at least a six-nucleotide match to both a V gene segment and a J gene segment. Rearrangements were classified as productive when the CDR3 lacked stop codons and remained in frame with V and J, and all other rearrangements were classified as non-productive. CDR3 was defined according to IMGT convention as the region running from the second conserved V-encoded cysteine to the conserved J-encoded phenylalanine. The earlier analysis of about 610 of the donors excluded sequences that lacked an unambiguous match to a single V gene segment. An earlier analysis of 587 of the donors called V segments functional above 56.7% productive rearrangements and segregating when the between-donor standard deviation exceeded 5%. A statistical classification framework was built to diagnose cytomegalovirus status from the catalog of TCR beta chain sequences. In a later analysis, V and J genes were assigned by comparing TCR nucleotide sequences against IMGT/GENE-DB human TR gene sequences. The TCRdist pipeline was used in a later analysis to assign CDR3 sequences and most-parsimonious VDJ recombination scenarios. In a later analysis, each TCR beta chain was defined by its CDR3 amino acid sequence together with its V-gene family, and reads without a unique V-gene family were excluded. A later analysis removed 592 highly shared, low-generation-probability nucleotide sequences to deal with suspected cross-contamination and a sequencing artifact. In a later analysis, a clonal expansion index for each public chain was calculated from normalized within-repertoire ranks of inferred template counts. In a later analysis, generation probabilities were computed using a VDJ recombination model fitted to out-of-frame rearrangements, and the results were checked against IGoR. A later analysis scored TCR-TCR, TCR-HLA and TCR-CMV co-occurrence with hypergeometric tests, applying a repertoire-size bias correction to TCR pairs. To estimate false discovery rates, a later analysis permuted the HLA or CMV assignments 20 times. In a later analysis, co-occurring TCRs were grouped using DBSCAN, with TCRdist sequence similarity added in when clustering inside HLA-allele-positive subsets. Co-occurrence clustering excluded repertoires with fewer than 30,000 or more than 120,000 public chains, plus five with anomalous nucleotide sharing. In TCRdb, the immuneACCESS table is reduced to in-frame sequences with V and J assigned. These tables do not hold every clone; where another copy was compared, an unresolved V gene accounts for under half, and the others remain unexplained. For V, J and clone size, that table is used; D and trimming come from the DNA. This sample comprises 100,000 to 120,000 clones, around 63% of them detected only once. The top ten clones comprise 3% to 3.5% of the sample.

The germline V gene gives CDR1 as KGHSH and CDR2 as LQKENI. At the junction V is shortened by 5 bases and J by 4 bases; bases outside the gene matches: 0. Including the terminal cysteine and phenylalanine, the CDR3 comprises 13 residues. The read is trimmed to its CDR3 DNA, 39 bases read in frame from base 1. In regard to this clone: The clone's antigen remains unknown. Base qualities were left out, and no much larger clone turns up one base away.

The receptor comes from a young man in good health and CMV-seronegative. The sequence joins TRBV18 to TRBJ1-1; the junction holds 11 bases that match TRBD1. What was sequenced was PBMCs. The CDR3 here reads CASSGTGGTEAFF. DNA sequence: TGTGCCAGCTCAGGGACAGGGGGCACTGAAGCTTTCTTT.